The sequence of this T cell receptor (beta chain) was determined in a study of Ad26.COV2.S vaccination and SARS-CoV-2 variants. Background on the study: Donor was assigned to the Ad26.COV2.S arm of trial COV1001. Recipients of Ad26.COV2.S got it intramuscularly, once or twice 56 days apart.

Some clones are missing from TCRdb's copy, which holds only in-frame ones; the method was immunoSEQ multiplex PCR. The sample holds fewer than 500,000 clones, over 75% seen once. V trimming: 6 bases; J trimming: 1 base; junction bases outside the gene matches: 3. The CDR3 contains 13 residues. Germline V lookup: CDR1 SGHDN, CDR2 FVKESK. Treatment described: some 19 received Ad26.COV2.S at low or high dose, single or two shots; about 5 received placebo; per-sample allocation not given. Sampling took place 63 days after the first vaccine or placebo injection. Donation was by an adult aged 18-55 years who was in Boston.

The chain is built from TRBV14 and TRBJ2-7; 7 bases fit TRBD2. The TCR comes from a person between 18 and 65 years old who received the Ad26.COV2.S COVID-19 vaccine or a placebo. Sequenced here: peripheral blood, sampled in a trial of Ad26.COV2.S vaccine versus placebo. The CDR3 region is CASRSGESYEQYF. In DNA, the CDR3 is TGTGCCAGCAGAAGCGGGGAATCCTACGAGCAGTACTTC. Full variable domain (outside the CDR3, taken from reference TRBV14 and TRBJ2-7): EAGVTQFPSHSVIEKGQTVTLRCDPISGHDNLYWYRRVMGKEIKFLLHFVKESKQDESGMPNNRFLAERTGGTYSTLKVQPAELEDSGVYFCASRSGESYEQYFGPGTRLTVT.